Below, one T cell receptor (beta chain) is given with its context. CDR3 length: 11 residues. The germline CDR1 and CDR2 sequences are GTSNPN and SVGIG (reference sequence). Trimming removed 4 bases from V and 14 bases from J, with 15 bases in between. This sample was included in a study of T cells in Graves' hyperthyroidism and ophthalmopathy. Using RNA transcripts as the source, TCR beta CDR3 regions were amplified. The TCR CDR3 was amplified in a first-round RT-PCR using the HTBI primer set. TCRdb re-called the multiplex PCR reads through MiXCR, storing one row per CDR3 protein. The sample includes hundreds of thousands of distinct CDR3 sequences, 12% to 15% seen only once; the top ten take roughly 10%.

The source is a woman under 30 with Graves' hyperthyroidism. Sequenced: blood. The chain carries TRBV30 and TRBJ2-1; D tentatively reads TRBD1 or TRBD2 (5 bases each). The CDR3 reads CAWNRERGKFF. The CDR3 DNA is TGTGCCTGGAATAGGGAGAGGGGCAAGTTCTTC.